These T cell receptor beta chains were read from a single sample in a study of T cell responses to AZD1222 COVID-19 vaccine. Libraries were prepared by immunoSEQ multiplex PCR; TCRdb keeps only in-frame clonotypes and omits some of them. The table lists 160,000 or so clones, 90% to 95% of them singletons, with roughly 1.6% in the top ten. Sequencing used peripheral blood, obtained 28 days after the second AZD1222 dose. The receptor set was obtained from an adult who received the AZD1222 COVID-19 vaccine. The CDR3 runs from the conserved cysteine through the conserved F or W. A D gene is named only where the DNA matches it firmly. Clone size is shown for a subset of rows, as once, few, many or a class of expanded clone.

v_gene	j_gene	d_gene	abundance	CDR3nt	CDR3aa
TRBV5-1	TRBJ2-1	TRBD1	.	TGCGCCAGCAGCTTGATGGACAGGGGAGGTCGAGGTGAGCAGTTCTTC	CASSLMDRGGRGEQFF
TRBV12-3/TRBV12-4	TRBJ1-3	.	.	TGTGCCAGCAGTTTGGGGTGGGACACCATATATTTT	CASSLGWDTIYF
TRBV4-2	TRBJ1-2	.	.	TGTGCCAGCAGCCAAGAATATGGGGGGAGCTATGGCTACACCTTC	CASSQEYGGSYGYTF
TRBV6-5	TRBJ1-2	TRBD1	.	TGTGCCAGCAGTTACGAGGGGGCGGAGGGCTACACCTTC	CASSYEGAEGYTF
TRBV6-6	TRBJ1-5	.	.	TGTGCCAGCAGCAAAGGGGAGGGGGATAGCAATCAGCCCCAGCATTTT	CASSKGEGDSNQPQHF
TRBV7-9	TRBJ1-1	.	once	TGTGCCAGCAGCTTGGGGTACAAGGAAAATGAAGCTTTCTTT	CASSLGYKENEAFF
TRBV28	TRBJ2-6	.	.	TGTGCCAGCAGTTTAATGGCAGCCGGGGCCAACGTCCTGACTTTC	CASSLMAAGANVLTF
TRBV6-5	TRBJ2-2	TRBD1	.	TGTGCCAGCAGGGCTGACAGGGCGGGCACCGGGGAGCTGTTTTTT	CASRADRAGTGELFF
TRBV6-5	TRBJ1-2	.	.	TGTGCCAGCAGTTCCGCGGGGGTGAGCTCTAATGGCTACACCTTC	CASSSAGVSSNGYTF
TRBV19	TRBJ1-1	.	.	TGTGCCAGTAGTATCTCTAGCCGACACGGTATTGAAGCTTTCTTT	CASSISSRHGIEAFF
TRBV30	TRBJ1-1	TRBD1	.	TGTGCCTGGAGAGACAGGGGTGGTAAAGTCACTGAAGCTTTCTTT	CAWRDRGGKVTEAFF
TRBV2	TRBJ1-6	TRBD1	once	TGTGCCAGCCGGACAGGGACCGATTCACCCCTCCACTTT	CASRTGTDSPLHF
TRBV4-1	TRBJ1-3	.	.	TGCGCCAGCAGCCCTACAGGGACTGAGGCTGGAAACACCATATATTTT	CASSPTGTEAGNTIYF
TRBV6-4	TRBJ2-3	TRBD2	few	TGTGCCAGCAGTAGGGCTAGCGGAGAATCCGCGCAGTATTTT	CASSRASGESAQYF
TRBV25-1	TRBJ2-1	TRBD2	.	TGTGCCAGCAGTGAGAGGACTAGCGGGGGGAGGGATGAGCAGTTCTTC	CASSERTSGGRDEQFF
TRBV11-2	TRBJ2-4	TRBD1	.	TGTGCCAGCAGCCTACGGACAGGGAATGCCAAAAACATTCAGTACTTC	CASSLRTGNAKNIQYF
TRBV4-1	TRBJ2-5	TRBD2	.	TGCGCCAGCAGCCAAGGGGATCCGGGACTAGCGGGGAAAGAGACCCAGTACTTC	CASSQGDPGLAGKETQYF
TRBV10-3	TRBJ1-5	.	.	TGTGCCATCAGCCGAGGTCCAGACAATCAGCCCCAGCATTTT	CAISRGPDNQPQHF
TRBV19	TRBJ1-5	.	.	TGTGCCAGTAGTTATGAGTATAGCAATCAGCCCCAGCATTTT	CASSYEYSNQPQHF
TRBV19	TRBJ1-2	.	.	TGTGCCAGTAAGGGAGGGATGGGCTACACCTTC	CASKGGMGYTF
TRBV5-1	TRBJ2-5	.	.	TGCGCCAGCAGCTTGGACAACGAGGAGACCCAGTACTTC	CASSLDNEETQYF
TRBV6-5	TRBJ1-5	.	.	TGTGCCAGCAGGCCCGGGTATAGCAATCAGCCCCAGCATTTT	CASRPGYSNQPQHF
TRBV5-1	TRBJ2-2	.	.	TGCGCCAGCAGCTTGGCGTACATAACGAACACCGGGGAGCTGTTTTTT	CASSLAYITNTGELFF
TRBV27	TRBJ1-1	TRBD1	.	TGTGCCAGCAGTTTGACAGGGAGGGGCTTTGAAGCTTTCTTT	CASSLTGRGFEAFF
TRBV5-5	TRBJ2-1	.	.	TGTGCCAGCAGCTGGATCCTGGGCCAAAGAACGGCAAATGAGCAGTTCTTC	CASSWILGQRTANEQFF
TRBV28	TRBJ2-6	TRBD2	.	TGTGCCAGCAGGGGCGGGAGAAGTTCCGGGGCCAACGTCCTGACTTTC	CASRGGRSSGANVLTF
TRBV28	TRBJ1-5	TRBD1	.	TGTGCCAGCCGACTTCCCAGGGGGGACGGGCAGCCCCAGCATTTT	CASRLPRGDGQPQHF
TRBV19	TRBJ2-5	TRBD1	.	TGTGCCAGTAGTATAGCGCCGGGACAGGGTTTTGATCGCCAAGAGACCCAGTACTTC	CASSIAPGQGFDRQETQYF
TRBV1	TRBJ1-1	.	.	TGCACCAGCAGCCACCCGGACGTGGCGCCATGGTGCACTGAAGCTTTCTTT	CTSSHPDVAPWCTEAFF
TRBV2	TRBJ1-1	.	.	TGTGCCAGCAGTCAAGACAAAGGGGAAGTAAACACTGAAGCTTTCTTT	CASSQDKGEVNTEAFF
TRBV7-9	TRBJ2-7	.	once	TGTGCCAGCAGCTTAGCGCAGGGATTTAGCTACGAGCAGTACTTC	CASSLAQGFSYEQYF
TRBV19	TRBJ1-5	.	.	TGTGCCAGTAGTATACAGGGTGCTCAGCCCCAGCATTTT	CASSIQGAQPQHF
TRBV19	TRBJ1-2	.	.	TGTGCCAGTAGTGCTCACTCAGCGACTGGCTACACCTTC	CASSAHSATGYTF
TRBV5-4	TRBJ1-6	.	.	TGTGCCAGCAGCCCCGCGAGGGGATTTCGTTACCTCCACTTT	CASSPARGFRYLHF
TRBV18	TRBJ2-1	TRBD1	.	TGTGCCAGCTCACCCCAGGGACAGAACAATGAGCAGTTCTTC	CASSPQGQNNEQFF
TRBV28	TRBJ1-5	.	.	TGTGCCAGCATCCGGGGGCATAGCAATCAGCCCCAGCATTTT	CASIRGHSNQPQHF
TRBV30	TRBJ1-6	.	.	TGTGCCTGGAGCGCCACAGGGAATTCACCCCTCCACTTT	CAWSATGNSPLHF
TRBV5-6	TRBJ1-2	TRBD1	.	TGTGCCAGCAGCTTTAAGACAGGGGCCTATGGCTACACCTTC	CASSFKTGAYGYTF
TRBV29-1	TRBJ1-1	.	.	TGCAGCGTGAGAACAGGGTGGAACATGAACACTGAAGCTTTCTTT	CSVRTGWNMNTEAFF
TRBV7-2	TRBJ2-7	.	.	TGTGCCAGCAGCTTATTGTCGGGTAACGAGCAGTACTTC	CASSLLSGNEQYF
TRBV18	TRBJ1-5	.	.	TGTGCCAGCTCACCAGGACAGCTTAGCAATCAGCCCCAGCATTTT	CASSPGQLSNQPQHF
TRBV7-9	TRBJ2-7	.	.	TGTGCCAGCAGCTCAGCCGACGGGGGGCCTTACGAGCAGTACTTC	CASSSADGGPYEQYF
TRBV18	TRBJ2-5	.	once	TGTGCCAGCTCCCAAACCGCAGGGGACGCGACCCAGTACTTC	CASSQTAGDATQYF
TRBV30	TRBJ1-2	TRBD1	.	TGTGCCTGGAGGACCGGGACAGGGGGCTGGTATGGCTACACCTTC	CAWRTGTGGWYGYTF
TRBV5-1	TRBJ2-2	TRBD1	.	TGCGCCAGCTCCAAAGGACGGACAGGCACGAACACCGGGGAGCTGTTTTTT	CASSKGRTGTNTGELFF
TRBV7-9	TRBJ2-1	.	once	TGTGCCAGCCTCATTTACGGGGGCGGGAAAGATGAGCAGTTCTTC	CASLIYGGGKDEQFF
TRBV27	TRBJ1-5	.	.	TGTGCCAGCAGGCAGGGGCAAAATCAGCCCCAGCATTTT	CASRQGQNQPQHF
TRBV7-6	TRBJ2-7	.	.	TGTGCCAGCAGCCCGAACAGTTACGAGCAGTACTTC	CASSPNSYEQYF
TRBV19	TRBJ1-3	TRBD1	few	TGTGCCAGTTATGGGACAGGGGGGAAAAACACCATATATTTT	CASYGTGGKNTIYF
TRBV13	TRBJ2-7	TRBD2	.	TGTGCCAGCAGCACCGGGGGGGAGCAGTACTTC	CASSTGGEQYF
TRBV4-1	TRBJ2-7	TRBD2	.	TGCGCCAGCAGCCAAGATACTAGCGCTATTCCTTACGAGCAGTACTTC	CASSQDTSAIPYEQYF
TRBV6-5	TRBJ1-5	.	.	TGTGCCAGCAGGGACCATCAGCCCCAGCATTTT	CASRDHQPQHF
TRBV5-1	TRBJ2-1	TRBD2	once	TGCGCCAGCAGCTTTACTAGCGGGGTTACCTACAATGAGCAGTTCTTC	CASSFTSGVTYNEQFF
TRBV4-1	TRBJ2-7	TRBD1	once	TGCGCCAGCAGCGTCCGGGACAGGGGGCAAGAGCAGTACTTC	CASSVRDRGQEQYF
TRBV11-2	TRBJ1-2	TRBD1	.	TGTGCCAGCAGCTCCATACGGGACAGGCCCATGAAGACTTTTGGCTACACCTTC	CASSSIRDRPMKTFGYTF